These 27 T cell receptor beta chains were sequenced from one sample in a study of cytomegalovirus exposure and HLA in healthy donors. The study ran its PCR with 60 Vbeta and 13 Jbeta primers. Assay: immunoSEQ multiplex PCR; the TCRdb copy retains only in-frame clones and omits some. The profile shows about 120,000 clones, 79% of them singletons. Sequenced sample: PBMCs. All receptors derive from a man under 40 in good health and CMV-seropositive.

The chain couples TRBV2 to TRBJ2-5; tentative D call: TRBD1 (7 bases). The assigned J gene may be wrong: the sequence end matches TRBJ2-7 better. Germline values: CDR1 SNHLY, CDR2 FYNNEI. This CDR3 spans 14 amino acids. CDR3 amino acids: CASRLRGAKYEQYF. The CDR3 nucleotides read TGTGCCAGCAGACTCAGGGGGGCGAAATACGAGCAGTACTTC.

The genes are TRBV30 and TRBJ2-1, with TRBD1 as a possible D gene (5 bases). Trimming took off 2 bases at V and 7 bases at J, with 15 bases between the two ends. This CDR3 region has 14 residues. Germline CDR1 is GTSNPN and CDR2 is SVGIG (reference sequence). The CDR3 sequence: CAWSQGVGGNEQFF. The CDR3 DNA follows: TGTGCCTGGAGTCAGGGTGTTGGTGGGAATGAGCAGTTCTTC.

To note about this clone: A read error may produce the germline difference seen at one junction end. This chain joins TRBV18 and TRBJ2-5; TRBD2 matches 12 bases. Germline V gene sequence: CDR1 KGHSH, CDR2 LQKENI. This CDR3 is 18 amino acids long. The DNA of the CDR3 is TGTGCCAGCTCGCCACTACTTCTGACTAGCGGGGGCCAAGAGACCCAGTACTTC. This translates into CASSPLLLTSGGQETQYF. The full variable domain, rest sourced from reference TRBV18 and TRBJ2-5, is NAGVMQNPRHLVRRRGQEARLRCSPMKGHSHVYWYRQLPEEGLKFMVYLQKENIIDESGMPKERFSAEFPKEGPSILRIQQVVRGDSAAYFCASSPLLLTSGGQETQYFGPGTRLLVL.

V usage is TRBV16 and J usage is TRBJ1-2; 10 bases map to TRBD1. Germline loops: CDR1 KGHSY, CDR2 FQNENV. This CDR3 contains 17 residues. V lost 2 bases and J lost 4; bases outside the gene matches: 10. The DNA for the CDR3 is TGTGCCAGCAGCCAAAAATTTCGGGACAGGGGAGGCTATGGCTACACCTTC. Translating it yields CASSQKFRDRGGYGYTF.

With regard to this clone: An end of the junction does not agree with germline; a read error may underlie this. The V call is TRBV7-7, the J call TRBJ2-5; 11 positions match TRBD2. CDR1 SSHAT and CDR2 FNYEAQ come from the germline V gene (reference sequence). This CDR3 contains 15 residues. The CDR3, as DNA: TGTGCTAGCAGCTATAGCGGGGGGGCCCAAGAGACCCAGTACTTC. Translation gives CASSYSGGAQETQYF.

V and J are TRBV29-1 and TRBJ1-2; 7 bases fit TRBD1. V gave up 6 bases and J gave up 5 bases; unmatched junction bases: 6. CDR3 size: 12 residues. CDR1 is SQVTM and CDR2 is ANQGSEA in the germline V gene. DNA for the CDR3: TGCAGCGTCGGGGGACAGTCATATGGCTACACCTTC. This codes for CSVGGQSYGYTF. Full variable domain (rest looked up from reference TRBV29-1 and TRBJ1-2): SAVISQKPSRDICQRGTSLTIQCQVDSQVTMMFWYRQQPGQSLTLIATANQGSEATYESGFVIDKFPISRPNLTFSTLTVSNMSPEDSSIYLCSVGGQSYGYTFGSGTRLTVV.

The V call is TRBV25-1, the J call TRBJ1-2, with 7 positions matching TRBD1. V lost 5 bases to trimming and J lost 5 bases; unmatched junction nucleotides: 2. The V gene's germline CDR1 is MGHDK and CDR2 SYGVNS. The CDR3 has 12 amino acids. The CDR3 sequence is CASSWDRYGYTF. The CDR3 bases are TGTGCCAGCAGTTGGGACAGATATGGCTACACCTTC.

This clone was detected a few times. The genes are TRBV7-9 and TRBJ1-3, with D unresolved. This CDR3 comprises 15 residues. Trimming shortened V by 1 base and J by 0 bases, and 7 bases separated the two germline ends. CDR1 and CDR2 (germline): SEHNR, FQNEAQ (reference sequence). The DNA of the CDR3 is TGTGCCAGCAGCTTAGTAAGAGACTCTGGAAACACCATATATTTT. Its protein product is CASSLVRDSGNTIYF.

A few counts support this clone. CDR3 sequence: CASSLGTSGRASQFF. CDR3 DNA sequence: TGTGCCAGCAGCTTAGGGACTAGCGGGAGGGCCTCCCAGTTCTTC. The chain is built from TRBV11-1 and TRBJ2-1; 15 nucleotides match TRBD2. CDR3 length equals 15 residues. Trimming removed 1 base from V and 13 bases from J; junction bases left unmatched: 5. Germline-derived CDR1 and CDR2 are SGHAT and FQDESV (reference sequence).

This clone was observed a few times. V and J are TRBV4-3 and TRBJ2-3, with TRBD2 matching over 9 bases. This CDR3 has 14 amino acids. CDR1 and CDR2 from the germline V gene are LGHNA and YSLEER. With 2 bases clipped from V and 6 bases from J, the junction kept 3 bases outside the gene matches. CDR3 sequence: CASSQLAGQDTQYF. The CDR3 DNA is TGCGCCAGCAGCCAACTAGCGGGGCAGGATACGCAGTATTTT.

This clone showed up just a few times. The V and J genes are TRBV12-5 and TRBJ2-2; 7 positions match TRBD1. This CDR3 spans 12 amino acids. The germline V gene encodes CDR1 LGHNT and CDR2 FRNRAP. Trimming cost V 6 bases and J 6 bases; bases outside gene matches: 1. CDR3 region: CASGTGAGELFF. In DNA form, the CDR3 reads TGTGCTAGTGGCACAGGGGCCGGGGAGCTGTTTTTT.

The rearrangement joins TRBV28 to TRBJ1-2; 8 bases are shared with TRBD1. Germline CDR1 MDHEN, CDR2 SYDVKM. This CDR3 region has 15 residues. Trimming took 5 bases from V and 4 from J; bases not matched to a gene: 9. This chain's CDR3 is CASSTRGTGTYGYTF. CDR3 DNA: TGTGCCAGCAGTACAAGAGGGACAGGAACCTATGGCTACACCTTC.

V and J are TRBV6-5 and TRBJ1-1, with unresolved D. CDR1 and CDR2 (germline): MNHEY, SVGAGI. The V gene lost 0 bases and the J gene lost 7 bases, with 18 bases spanning the gap. The CDR3 covers 16 residues. In DNA, the CDR3 is TGTGCCAGCAGTTACTCGGTACCCCCCGGAGGGAGTGAAGCTTTCTTT. Translating gives CASSYSVPPGGSEAFF.

For this clone: Additional DNA sequences in this sample encode the identical CDR3. The V and J genes are TRBV5-1 and TRBJ1-1; unclear D gene. This CDR3 is 14 amino acids long. Germline assignment: CDR1 SGHRS and CDR2 YFSETQ. V lost 4 bases, J lost 0 bases, and 10 bases lay in between. The DNA of the CDR3 is TGCGCCAGCAGCCTGACATTCATGAACACTGAAGCTTTCTTT. It specifies CASSLTFMNTEAFF.

V usage is TRBV7-2 and J usage is TRBJ2-7; 8 nucleotides agree with TRBD2. After removal of 5 bases from V and 2 bases from J, the junction contained 11 bases not matched to a gene. The CDR3 has 16 residues. Germline CDR1 and CDR2: SGHTA and FQGNSA. The CDR3 DNA reads TGTGCCAGCAGCGCGTCACCTAGCGGGCAAACCTACGAGCAGTACTTC. Protein product: CASSASPSGQTYEQYF.

The chain carries TRBV27 and TRBJ2-1, with unresolved D. V was cut by 5 bases and J by 5 bases, with 7 bases left in between. This CDR3 is built from 12 residues. Looked up from germline, CDR1 is MNHEY and CDR2 is SMNVEV (reference sequence). CDR3 residues: CASSPLNNEQFF. CDR3 coding DNA: TGTGCCAGCAGTCCCCTAAACAATGAGCAGTTCTTC.

This sequence joins TRBV9 and TRBJ2-2; D may be TRBD1 (5 bases). Germline assignment: CDR1 SGDLS and CDR2 YYNGEE. This CDR3 spans 18 amino acids. The germline V and J ends were trimmed by 3 bases and 3 bases, with 21 bases remaining between them. As DNA, the CDR3 is TGTGCCAGCAGCGCCCTAAATACCAGGGATTTTTACACCGGGGAGCTGTTTTTT. Translating gives CASSALNTRDFYTGELFF.

The V call is TRBV30, the J call TRBJ2-3; D is perhaps TRBD2 (6 bases). Deletions cut 2 bases from V and 5 bases from J, with 14 bases between. The CDR3 is 14 amino acids. Per the germline V gene, CDR1 is GTSNPN and CDR2 is SVGIG (reference sequence). The CDR3 loop reads CAWSTVRGLDTQYF. For the CDR3, the DNA is TGTGCCTGGAGTACCGTGCGGGGCCTAGATACGCAGTATTTT.

V usage is TRBV4-1 and J usage is TRBJ2-7; 11 bases agree with TRBD2. Trimming cost V 0 bases and J 3 bases; bases outside gene matches: 4. The length of the CDR3 is 16 residues. From germline, CDR1 is MGHRA and CDR2 YSYEKL. CDR3 bases: TGCGCCAGCAGCCAAGAGCCGACTAGCGGGATCTACGAGCAGTACTTC. Residues: CASSQEPTSGIYEQYF.

CDR3 nucleotide sequence: TGTGCCTGGAGTGCAGGACAGGGGAATCAGCCCCAGCATTTT. It specifies CAWSAGQGNQPQHF. The chain employs TRBV30 and TRBJ1-5, with 9 bases identical to TRBD1. The V gene's germline CDR1 is GTSNPN and CDR2 SVGIG (reference sequence). The CDR3 is 14 amino acids. Germline trimming cut 1 base from V and 4 bases from J; bases unmatched to any gene: 2.

J is TRBJ2-1 and V is TRBV9; 12 bases are a match to TRBD2. CDR1 and CDR2 (germline): SGDLS, YYNGEE. The length of the CDR3 is 17 residues. The V and J ends lost 1 base and 6 bases, in that order; junction bases with no gene match: 8. CDR3 sequence reads: CASSVFLAGGPLNEQFF. The CDR3 nucleotides are TGTGCCAGCAGCGTATTTCTAGCGGGAGGGCCTCTCAATGAGCAGTTCTTC.

The chain joins TRBV18 to TRBJ2-7; 9 nucleotides align to TRBD1. V shed 0 bases, J shed 4 bases, and the junction held 4 bases outside the gene matches. This CDR3 contains 15 residues. Germline V CDR1 and CDR2: KGHSH, LQKENI. The DNA for the CDR3 is TGTGCCAGCTCACCACCACAGGGGGCGAGGTACGAGCAGTACTTC. Its translation: CASSPPQGARYEQYF.

This chain uses TRBV4-2 with TRBJ2-5; TRBD1 matches at 8 bases. Germline V CDR1 and CDR2: LGHNA, YNFKEQ. V lost 4 bases and J lost 4; bases outside the gene matches: 8. This CDR3 comprises 15 residues. This CDR3 is CASSPLDRAAETQYF. The CDR3 nucleotides are TGTGCCAGCAGCCCCCTGGACAGGGCTGCAGAGACCCAGTACTTC.

The chain joins TRBV11-1 to TRBJ1-1; 7 bases are a match to TRBD1. The J segment lost 3 bases and the V segment lost 4 bases, leaving 2 bases of the junction unmatched. The CDR3 runs 13 residues. Germline V gene sequence: CDR1 SGHAT, CDR2 FQDESV (reference sequence). CDR3 DNA: TGTGCCAGCAGCTATACAGGGGACACTGAAGCTTTCTTT. Translation gives CASSYTGDTEAFF.

This clone turned up a few times. The V call is TRBV10-2, the J call TRBJ2-7, with D unclear. The V end lost 3 bases, the J end lost 9 bases, and 12 bases lay between the germline ends. This CDR3 has 12 amino acids. Germline CDR1 WSHSY, CDR2 SAAADI. The CDR3 region is CASSEPHIWQYF. The CDR3 DNA follows: TGCGCCAGCAGTGAACCACACATTTGGCAGTACTTC.

V gene TRBV28 combines with J gene TRBJ1-2; tentative D call: TRBD1 (6 bases). Per germline, CDR1 MDHEN and CDR2 SYDVKM. The CDR3 has 14 residues. Trimming took 3 bases from V and 5 from J, leaving 13 bases between them. Here the CDR3 DNA reads TGTGCCAGCAGTTTCGCAGGGGTTAGGTATGGCTACACCTTC. Its protein product is CASSFAGVRYGYTF.

The V and J genes are TRBV5-6 and TRBJ2-7; D gene unclear. The CDR3 length is 12 residues. Per the germline V gene, CDR1 is SGHDT and CDR2 is YYEEEE. Trimming removed 0 bases from V and 4 bases from J, with 5 bases in between. The CDR3 protein is CASSLGGYEQYF. The DNA for the CDR3 is TGTGCCAGCAGCTTGGGAGGTTACGAGCAGTACTTC.